The present T cell receptor (beta chain) was sequenced within a study of blood T cell repertoires in COVID-19. Method: immunoSEQ multiplex PCR; TCRdb's copy keeps in-frame clones and lacks some. Counted here are under 250,000 clones, about 83% occurring once; the ten biggest clones make up roughly 5.5%. The sample comprised peripheral blood. This receptor was obtained from a human donor in a cohort sampled during active COVID-19.

The DNA for the CDR3 is TGTGCCAGCAGCGTAGGGACAGGGGGCGCGGGAGAGACCCAGTACTTC. This encodes CASSVGTGGAGETQYF. The V call is TRBV9, the J call TRBJ2-5; 11 nucleotides line up with TRBD1. The CDR3 totals 16 residues. The germline V gene encodes CDR1 SGDLS and CDR2 YYNGEE. V trimming: 0 bases; J trimming: 4 bases; junction bases outside the gene matches: 5.